These 30 T cell receptor beta chains originate from one sample sequenced in a study of cytomegalovirus exposure and HLA in healthy donors. PCR amplification relied on 60 Vbeta primers (plus 13 Jbeta primers). The protocol was immunoSEQ multiplex PCR, while the TCRdb copy is restricted to in-frame clones and leaves out a portion. The data show about 140,000 clones, nearly 10% seen once. Source material: PBMCs. These receptors all stem from a man in his fifties in good health and CMV-seronegative.

This clone turned up a few times. The CDR3: CASSLTGWEQYF. DNA of the CDR3: TGTGCCAGCAGCTTAACGGGTTGGGAGCAGTACTTC. The chain uses TRBV11-2 and TRBJ2-7; D unclear. The CDR3 is made up of 12 amino acids. V was cut by 2 bases and J by 7 bases, with 9 bases left in between. Germline lookup yields CDR1 SGHAT and CDR2 FQNNGV.

The genes are TRBV5-4 and TRBJ2-1; D may be TRBD1 (6 bases). V lost 0 bases and J lost 0, with 7 bases in between. Germline V gene data show CDR1 as SGHNT and CDR2 as YYREEE (reference sequence). CDR3 length equals 15 residues. CDR3 sequence: CASSLVQGSYNEQFF. CDR3 nucleotide sequence: TGTGCCAGCAGCTTGGTACAGGGCTCCTACAATGAGCAGTTCTTC. Looking up the rest from reference TRBV5-4 and TRBJ2-1 gives the full variable domain: ETGVTQSPTHLIKTRGQQVTLRCSSQSGHNTVSWYQQALGQGPQFIFQYYREEENGRGNFPPRFSGLQFPNYSSELNVNALELDDSALYLCASSLVQGSYNEQFFGPGTRLTVL.

The chain couples TRBV5-1 to TRBJ2-1; tentative D call: TRBD2 (6 bases). The CDR3 is 13 amino acids. With 4 bases removed from V and 5 bases from J, the gap between germline ends came to 10 bases. Germline CDR1 SGHRS, CDR2 YFSETQ. CDR3 coding DNA: TGCGCCAGCAGCCCAAGACTAGACAATGAGCAGTTCTTC. Translating gives CASSPRLDNEQFF.

This clone was seen a few times. The chain recombines TRBV18 with TRBJ1-4; 7 bases fit TRBD1. This CDR3 comprises 16 residues. The V and J ends lost 3 bases and 7 bases, in that order; junction bases with no gene match: 11. Germline CDR1 and CDR2: KGHSH and LQKENI. The DNA for the CDR3 is TGTGCCAGCTCACCGACCCTGACAGGGAGGCGTGAAAAACTGTTTTTT. Its translation: CASSPTLTGRREKLFF. Based on the CDR3 plus reference TRBV18 and TRBJ1-4, the full variable domain is NAGVMQNPRHLVRRRGQEARLRCSPMKGHSHVYWYRQLPEEGLKFMVYLQKENIIDESGMPKERFSAEFPKEGPSILRIQQVVRGDSAAYFCASSPTLTGRREKLFFGSGTQLSVL.

The sample holds a few counts of this clone. This chain connects TRBV7-3 to TRBJ2-5; 10 nucleotides match TRBD2. V was clipped by 2 bases and J by 2 bases; unmatched bases: 5. Looked up from germline, CDR1 is SGHTA and CDR2 is FQGTGA. The CDR3 sequence is 16 residues long. The CDR3 loop reads CASSLVGSGGQETQYF. CDR3 DNA sequence: TGTGCCAGCAGCTTAGTCGGTAGCGGGGGGCAAGAGACCCAGTACTTC.

In its sample, this clone was seen a few times. V gene TRBV5-1 combines with J gene TRBJ2-7; D might be TRBD1 (6 bases). The CDR3 length is 12 residues. Germline CDR1 and CDR2: SGHRS and YFSETQ. V shed 4 bases and J shed 7 bases, with 12 bases lying between them. CDR3 region: CASSVQGWEQYF. Here the CDR3 DNA reads TGCGCCAGCAGCGTGCAGGGGTGGGAGCAGTACTTC.

The V gene is TRBV11-3, the J gene TRBJ2-1, with 9 nucleotides matching TRBD1. With V trimmed by 3 bases and J by 5 bases, 8 bases remained unmatched. Germline CDR1 reads SGHNT; CDR2 reads YENEEA. The CDR3 contains 16 residues. The CDR3: CASSLDGTGSDNEQFF. DNA for the CDR3: TGTGCCAGCAGCTTGGATGGGACAGGGTCCGACAATGAGCAGTTCTTC.

The chain couples TRBV7-6 to TRBJ2-1, with D possibly matching TRBD2 (5 bases). Germline loops: CDR1 SGHVS, CDR2 FNYEAQ. The CDR3 consists of 12 residues. The ends were cut back, 5 bases at V and 7 bases at J, with 9 bases in the middle. DNA for the CDR3: TGTGCCAGCAGCCCGGAGGTGAATGAGCAGTTCTTC. It encodes CASSPEVNEQFF. The full variable domain, rest sourced from reference TRBV7-6 and TRBJ2-1, is GAGVSQSPRYKVTKRGQDVALRCDPISGHVSLYWYRQALGQGPEFLTYFNYEAQQDKSGLPNDRFSAERPEGSISTLTIQRTEQRDSAMYRCASSPEVNEQFFGPGTRLTVL.

There are a few counts of this clone. V gene TRBV4-1 combines with J gene TRBJ1-1, with D perhaps TRBD1 (5 bases). CDR3 length: 15 residues. Germline V gene lookup returns CDR1 MGHRA and CDR2 YSYEKL. V was clipped by 4 bases and J by 0 bases, with 12 bases between them. The CDR3 DNA sequence: TGCGCCAGCAGCCGAGCAGGGTCCTTGAACACTGAAGCTTTCTTT. Protein: CASSRAGSLNTEAFF.

This chain connects TRBV5-1 to TRBJ1-2; maybe TRBD1 (5 bases). The germline gives CDR1 SGHRS, CDR2 YFSETQ. V lost 4 bases to trimming and J lost 5 bases, with 15 bases between them. The CDR3 spans 14 residues. The CDR3 is CASSGLGEGYGYTF. CDR3 DNA sequence: TGCGCCAGCAGCGGATTGGGGGAGGGTTATGGCTACACCTTC.

This chain joins TRBV6-6 and TRBJ1-1; 10 positions agree with TRBD1. Unmatched junction bases numbered 6, after V lost 5 bases and J lost 0 bases. The CDR3 loop spans 16 amino acids. Germline V lookup: CDR1 MNHNY, CDR2 SVGAGI (reference sequence). The CDR3 loop reads CASSPGQGEMNTEAFF. The CDR3 DNA follows: TGTGCCAGCAGTCCCGGACAGGGGGAAATGAACACTGAAGCTTTCTTT.

J is TRBJ2-5 and V is TRBV27, with a possible D match to TRBD1 (5 bases). This CDR3 has 15 amino acids. V lost 4 bases and J 4 bases, leaving 16 bases between the germline ends. CDR1 MNHEY and CDR2 SMNVEV come from the germline V gene (reference sequence). The CDR3 here is CASSSWTHSAETQYF. For the CDR3, the DNA is TGTGCCAGCAGTTCCTGGACACATTCGGCAGAGACCCAGTACTTC.

The chain carries TRBV28 and TRBJ2-7; D unresolved. Germline CDR1 reads MDHEN; CDR2 reads SYDVKM. The germline V and J ends were trimmed by 7 bases and 4 bases, with 8 bases remaining between them. The CDR3 runs 11 residues. The CDR3 DNA follows: TGTGCCAGCAATTACGGGTACGAGCAGTACTTC. Translated: CASNYGYEQYF.

This clone was picked up a small number of times. This chain joins TRBV7-9 and TRBJ1-5, with D maybe TRBD1 (5 bases). The CDR3 contains 15 residues. Looked up from germline, CDR1 is SEHNR and CDR2 is FQNEAQ (reference sequence). The V end lost 1 base, the J end lost 1 base, and 8 bases lay between the germline ends. The CDR3 protein is CASSLEGMSNQPQHF. The DNA for the CDR3 is TGTGCCAGCAGCTTAGAGGGGATGAGCAATCAGCCCCAGCATTTT.

This clone turned up a few times. The chain employs TRBV5-6 and TRBJ2-5, with TRBD1 matching over 9 bases. Germline V gene sequence: CDR1 SGHDT, CDR2 YYEEEE. The V segment lost 2 bases and the J segment 8 bases; nucleotides outside the gene matches: 10. The CDR3 length is 15 residues. The CDR3 protein is CASSFWGPGQGTQYF. CDR3 bases: TGTGCCAGCAGCTTCTGGGGTCCGGGACAGGGAACCCAGTACTTC. The full variable domain, in which reference TRBV5-6 and TRBJ2-5 provide the parts outside the CDR3, is DAGVTQSPTHLIKTRGQQVTLRCSPKSGHDTVSWYQQALGQGPQFIFQYYEEEERQRGNFPDRFSGHQFPNYSSELNVNALLLGDSALYLCASSFWGPGQGTQYFGPGTRLLVL.

This clone is termed large (0.1 to 1%). This CDR3 is CASSVAGEGNEQFF. CDR3 nucleotide sequence: TGTGCCAGCAGTGTAGCGGGAGAAGGCAATGAGCAGTTCTTC. This chain links TRBV6-4 with TRBJ2-1; 9 bases are a match to TRBD2. CDR3 length equals 14 residues. CDR1 is MRHNA and CDR2 is SNTAGT in the germline V gene. V trimming: 4 bases; J trimming: 6 bases; junction bases outside the gene matches: 4.

The genes are TRBV11-3 and TRBJ2-1; perhaps TRBD1 as D (6 bases). The CDR3 totals 14 residues. V was shortened by 3 bases and J by 8 bases, with 14 bases between the two germline ends. Per the germline V gene, CDR1 is SGHNT and CDR2 is YENEEA. The CDR3 DNA reads TGTGCCAGCAGCTTGAACAGGGTGGCGGATGAGCAGTTCTTC. Protein: CASSLNRVADEQFF.

The gene calls are TRBV7-8 and TRBJ2-7, with 9 bases identical to TRBD2. Germline V gene data show CDR1 as SGHVS and CDR2 as FQNEAQ. This CDR3 spans 15 amino acids. V lost 0 bases, J lost 7 bases, and 7 bases stayed unmatched. CDR3: CASSLASGGFGEQYF. CDR3 bases: TGTGCCAGCAGCTTAGCCAGCGGGGGGTTCGGTGAGCAGTACTTC.

This clone was seen only a few times. The chain recombines TRBV9 with TRBJ1-6; D may be TRBD1 (5 bases). Trimming cost V 0 bases and J 7 bases, with 11 bases left between them. The germline V gene has CDR1 SGDLS and CDR2 YYNGEE. The CDR3 is 15 residues long. The CDR3 reads CASSVVEGLNSPLHF. The CDR3 nucleotides are TGTGCCAGCAGCGTAGTTGAGGGACTGAATTCACCCCTCCACTTT.

The chain carries TRBV15 and TRBJ1-5, with D unresolved. V lost 1 base to trimming and J lost 0 bases, with 7 bases between them. This CDR3 spans 15 amino acids. Per the germline V gene, CDR1 is LNHNV and CDR2 is YYDKDF (reference sequence). CDR3 DNA sequence: TGTGCCACCAGCAGAGGGGCCCTTAGCAATCAGCCCCAGCATTTT. Its protein product is CATSRGALSNQPQHF.

This clone was counted only a few times. In nucleotides, the CDR3 is TGCAGCGTTGAGGTGACAGGGGCCTCCTACGAGCAGTACTTC. This encodes CSVEVTGASYEQYF. The J gene is TRBJ2-7, the V gene TRBV29-1; 8 bases are a match to TRBD1. With 3 bases clipped from V and 0 bases from J, the junction kept 4 bases outside the gene matches. This CDR3 has 14 residues. Germline V gene data show CDR1 as SQVTM and CDR2 as ANQGSEA.

The V gene is TRBV6-1, the J gene TRBJ2-3, with 9 bases fitting TRBD2. Germline values: CDR1 MNHNS, CDR2 SASEGT. The CDR3 runs to 17 residues. V shed 4 bases, J shed 4 bases, and the junction held 12 bases outside the gene matches. The CDR3 DNA is TGTGCCAGCAGTGGACTGGGGGCGGGGGGGCGGTCAGATACGCAGTATTTT. It specifies CASSGLGAGGRSDTQYF.

This clone was seen only a few times. This rearrangement joins TRBV10-2 to TRBJ1-4; TRBD1 is a possible D gene (5 bases). Trimming took off 3 bases at V and 7 bases at J, with 9 bases between the two ends. In germline, CDR1 is WSHSY, CDR2 SAAADI. The CDR3 sequence is 13 residues long. The CDR3 reads CASSDTGVEKLFF. DNA of the CDR3: TGCGCCAGCAGTGATACAGGCGTTGAAAAACTGTTTTTT.

V and J are TRBV5-1 and TRBJ2-2, with 12 nucleotides matching TRBD2. Per the germline V gene, CDR1 is SGHRS and CDR2 is YFSETQ. The V gene end was trimmed by 1 base and the J gene end by 3 bases; junction bases not matched to a gene: 7. This CDR3 is built from 18 residues. Written as DNA, the CDR3 is TGCGCCAGCAGCTTGTCTATGACTAGCGGGAGTCACACCGGGGAGCTGTTTTTT. Its translation: CASSLSMTSGSHTGELFF. Complete variable domain (other parts from reference TRBV5-1 and TRBJ2-2): KAGVTQTPRYLIKTRGQQVTLSCSPISGHRSVSWYQQTPGQGLQFLFEYFSETQRNKGNFPGRFSGRQFSNSRSEMNVSTLELGDSALYLCASSLSMTSGSHTGELFFGEGSRLTVL.

This clone showed up just a few times. The chain is built from TRBV7-6 and TRBJ2-1, with TRBD2 matching over 10 bases. CDR3 length: 16 amino acids. CDR1 and CDR2 (germline): SGHVS, FNYEAQ. The ends lost 4 bases at V and 5 bases at J; junction bases unmatched: 8. CDR3 coding DNA: TGTGCCAGCAGCTCTTTCAGCGGGAGGGCTCACAATGAGCAGTTCTTC. It codes for CASSSFSGRAHNEQFF.

The J gene is TRBJ2-1, the V gene TRBV27; D may be TRBD1 (6 bases). Germline loops: CDR1 MNHEY, CDR2 SMNVEV (reference sequence). The length of the CDR3 is 15 residues. V lost 0 bases and J 2 bases, leaving 8 bases between the germline ends. Written as DNA, the CDR3 is TGTGCCAGCAGTTTATCAGGGGGACCCTACAATGAGCAGTTCTTC. Its translation: CASSLSGGPYNEQFF.

This clone showed up just a few times. V is TRBV10-3 and J is TRBJ2-3; 7 nucleotides match TRBD2. The CDR3 runs to 14 residues. From germline, CDR1 is ENHRY and CDR2 SYGVKD. V shed 4 bases, J shed 4 bases, and the junction held 5 bases outside the gene matches. The CDR3: CAISVGGISDTQYF. The CDR3, as DNA: TGTGCCATCAGTGTGGGGGGGATTTCAGATACGCAGTATTTT.

In DNA form, the CDR3 reads TGTGCCAGCAGCCACGGACAGGTTCGGAACACCGGGGAGCTGTTTTTT. Residues: CASSHGQVRNTGELFF. The chain has TRBV11-3 and TRBJ2-2, with 7 nucleotides matching TRBD1. The CDR3 length is 16 residues. The junction had 7 bases not matched to a gene; V was cut back by 5 bases and J by 1 base. Germline-derived CDR1 and CDR2 are SGHNT and YENEEA.

The CDR3 loop is CASSRYKGQFSLNYGYTF. Written as DNA, the CDR3 is TGTGCCAGCAGCCGGTATAAGGGACAGTTTTCCCTTAACTATGGCTACACCTTC. The rearrangement joins TRBV5-8 to TRBJ1-2; 7 nucleotides line up with TRBD1. The germline gives CDR1 SGHTS, CDR2 YDEGEE. After removal of 4 bases from V and 1 base from J, the junction contained 16 bases not matched to a gene. The length of the CDR3 is 18 residues.

The J gene is TRBJ2-1, the V gene TRBV7-8; TRBD2 matches 9 bases. The ends lost 2 bases at V and 6 bases at J; junction bases unmatched: 5. Looked up from germline, CDR1 is SGHVS and CDR2 is FQNEAQ. This CDR3 is 15 amino acids long. CDR3 region: CASSLTAGGPNEQFF. For the CDR3, the DNA is TGTGCCAGCAGCTTAACCGCGGGGGGGCCCAATGAGCAGTTCTTC.